This entry features one T cell receptor beta chain sequence. Its antigen remains undetermined. Per-nucleotide qualities are absent, and no much larger clonotype sits a single base away. Genomic DNA was extracted from sorted cells for sequencing of the TCRbeta CDR3 region. TCRbeta CDR3 regions were sequenced using the immunoSEQ Assay. TCRdb holds this immuneACCESS table with in-frame rearrangements only. Some clones are missing; in checked studies, unresolved V genes explain under half, and the rest has no known cause. The sample table shows more than 70,000 clones, and about 90% are seen once. The ten largest account for about 3% of the sample. The sample originates from a study of OX40 agonist ivuxolimab in advanced cancers. Background on the whole study: The costimulatory receptor OX40 (CD134) was targeted by ivuxolimab, a fully human IgG2 agonistic monoclonal antibody. Intravenous ivuxolimab was administered to patients every 2 weeks at six dose levels: 0.01, 0.1, 0.3, 1.5, 3 and 10 mg/kg. Of the roughly 54 patients in dose escalation, approximately 20 had hepatocellular carcinoma, some 15 had melanoma, 9 had renal cell carcinoma and 9 had head and neck cancer. A male proportion of around 81% and a mean age of approximately 61 years, ranging from 23 to 79, were recorded for the dose-escalation cohort. Patients were allowed to have had prior anti-PD-1, anti-PD-L1 or anti-CTLA-4 therapy, and 40% of the dose-escalation patients had previously received checkpoint inhibitors. Partial responses occurred in three dose-escalation patients, of whom one had hepatocellular carcinoma and two had cutaneous melanoma. The point of sequencing TCRbeta in the periphery was to test whether ivuxolimab changed TCR sequence diversity and drove clonal T-cell expansion. The paper reports the monotherapy dose-escalation portion (N of about 50 patients) of the phase I ivuxolimab trial. The paper's findings and limits, for the study overall: At doses from 0.1 to 3.0 mg/kg, clonal expansion was seen in both CD4+ and CD8+ blood T cells between baseline and week 6. After ivuxolimab, expanded clones were on average more numerous among CD8+ T cells than among CD4+ T cells. Low levels of normalized T-cell clonal expansion were also shown by some nonresponding patients. The antigen specificity of the peripheral T cells that underwent clonal expansion was not determined. In partial responders in the 0.1-3.0 mg/kg groups, normalized peripheral clonal expansion was found to be among the lowest, especially among CD8+ T cells.

CDR1 and CDR2 were assigned from the germline V gene (reference sequence) as LNHDA and SQIVND. The V end loses 7 bases and the J end loses 0 bases, and a stretch of 16 bases separates them. The CDR3 sequence holds 17 residues, the cysteine and phenylalanine included. Only the CDR3 DNA stays, 51 bases, in frame from base 1. The trial excluded patients who had a history of autoimmune disease or who were on systemic immunosuppression. Peripheral blood for TCR sequencing was collected from all dose cohorts at baseline, on cycle 4 day 1, and on cycle 7 day 1. Samples were obtained from an open-label, multicenter, first-in-human phase I dose-escalation trial of ivuxolimab. Adults with locally advanced or metastatic melanoma, renal cell carcinoma, hepatocellular carcinoma or head and neck squamous cell carcinoma were enrolled in the trial. Before TCR sequencing, CD4+ T cells and CD8+ T cells from peripheral blood were sorted into separate populations.

This TCR derives from an adult with an advanced solid tumor such as melanoma, head and neck, liver or kidney cancer. The chain uses TRBV19 and TRBJ2-6; the D gene is tentatively TRBD1 or TRBD2, each matching 6 bases. Here the sequenced sample was CD4+ or CD8+ T cells sorted from blood, taken in a trial of the OX40 agonist ivuxolimab. Here is the DNA: TGTGCCAGTATCCCCGGAGGGGGTTACTCTGGGGCCAACGTCCTGACTTTC. It specifies CASIPGGGYSGANVLTF.